Shown below are 27 T cell receptor beta chains from a single sample sequenced in a study of identical twins. Each CDR3 protein gets one entry after TCRdb re-called the 5' RACE reads with MiXCR. In the table there are about 500,000 distinct CDR3 sequences, around 15% of which are singletons. The sample also formed part of further work on yellow fever vaccine responses in identical twins.

The sequencing sample was made of CD4+ T cells sorted from blood. The receptors originated from a woman younger than 35 in good health.

Only a few counts were recorded for this clonotype. The V call is TRBV5-5, the J call TRBJ2-1, with D hard to call. Per the germline V gene, CDR1 is SGHKS and CDR2 is YYEKEE (reference sequence). V shed 1 base and J shed 3 bases, with 8 bases lying between them. This CDR3 is built from 14 residues. CDR3 sequence (DNA): TGTGCCAGCAGCTTGCCTGGCAACTACAATGAGCAGTTCTTC. It yields the protein CASSLPGNYNEQFF. Full variable domain (remainder filled in from reference TRBV5-5 and TRBJ2-1): DAGVTQSPTHLIKTRGQQVTLRCSPISGHKSVSWYQQVLGQGPQFIFQYYEKEERGRGNFPDRFSARQFPNYSSELNVNALLLGDSALYLCASSLPGNYNEQFFGPGTRLTVL.

This clonotype was detected only a few times. The chain is built from TRBV7-2 and TRBJ2-1, with 7 bases fitting TRBD1. V lost 2 bases, J lost 5 bases, and 3 bases stayed unmatched. CDR1 and CDR2 (germline): SGHTA, FQGNSA. This CDR3 is 14 amino acids long. The CDR3 loop reads CASSLKTGDNEQFF. In DNA, the CDR3 is TGTGCCAGCAGCTTAAAAACAGGGGACAATGAGCAGTTCTTC.

This clonotype came up many times. The chain employs TRBV12-3 or TRBV12-4 and TRBJ2-7; TRBD1 agrees at 7 bases. Germline trimming cut 5 bases from V and 0 bases from J; bases unmatched to any gene: 7. This CDR3 comprises 15 residues. The CDR3 nucleotides read TGTGCCAGCAGTCGTGGGACAGAGAGCTCCTACGAGCAGTACTTC. Its translation: CASSRGTESSYEQYF.

The table lists this clonotype with a count of one. The chain couples TRBV11-2 to TRBJ2-3, with 7 bases lining up with TRBD2. J gave up 0 bases and V 3 bases, and 6 bases lay outside the gene matches. The CDR3 loop spans 16 amino acids. CDR1 and CDR2 from the germline V gene are SGHAT and FQNNGV. For the CDR3, the DNA is TGTGCCAGCAGCTTGGGAGGGGCGCTGAGCACAGATACGCAGTATTTT. Residues: CASSLGGALSTDTQYF.

This clonotype was seen only a few times. The CDR3 reads CASRGWDRQETQYF. The CDR3 DNA reads TGTGCCAGCAGGGGTTGGGACAGACAAGAGACCCAGTACTTC. The chain recombines TRBV27 with TRBJ2-5, with TRBD1 identical over 7 bases. Germline lookup yields CDR1 MNHEY and CDR2 SMNVEV (reference sequence). The CDR3 has 14 amino acids. J lost 2 bases, V lost 6 bases, and 6 bases had no gene match.

The genes are TRBV12-3 or TRBV12-4 and TRBJ2-3; 13 bases are shared with TRBD2. V gave up 6 bases and J gave up 7 bases; unmatched junction bases: 13. CDR3 length equals 17 residues. The CDR3 loop is CASRRRGTSGDLYTQYF. CDR3 in DNA: TGTGCCAGCAGGCGAAGGGGGACTAGCGGGGATTTATATACGCAGTATTTT.

A few counts support this clonotype. This rearrangement joins TRBV12-3 or TRBV12-4 to TRBJ2-7; 8 bases agree with TRBD2. CDR3 size: 15 residues. The V segment lost 6 bases and the J segment 6 bases; nucleotides outside the gene matches: 13. In DNA form, the CDR3 reads TGTGCCAGCAGCCAGGGCGGGAGGACCCCGGGCGAGCAGTACTTC. Its translation: CASSQGGRTPGEQYF.

The rearrangement joins TRBV4-3 to TRBJ2-2; TRBD1 matches 11 bases. Germline trimming cut 5 bases from V and 4 bases from J; bases unmatched to any gene: 6. The CDR3 spans 16 residues. CDR1 is LGHNA, CDR2 YSLEER, per germline. This CDR3 is CASSARDRGSTGELFF. The CDR3 nucleotides read TGCGCCAGCAGCGCCCGGGACAGGGGGTCCACCGGGGAGCTGTTTTTT.

The chain joins TRBV29-1 to TRBJ2-7, with 8 bases that match TRBD2. This CDR3 contains 13 residues. Trimming cost V 3 bases and J 5 bases; bases outside gene matches: 6. From germline, CDR1 is SQVTM and CDR2 ANQGSEA. CDR3 sequence reads: CSVEGLAGNEQYF. DNA of the CDR3: TGCAGCGTTGAGGGGTTAGCGGGAAACGAGCAGTACTTC.

This clonotype was seen a few times. The chain combines TRBV5-6 with TRBJ2-7; D uncertain. The germline V gene encodes CDR1 SGHDT and CDR2 YYEEEE. V gave up 4 bases and J gave up 4 bases, with 9 bases separating them. The CDR3 runs 12 residues. DNA of the CDR3: TGTGCCAGCAGCGCAGACAAATACGAGCAGTACTTC. It codes for CASSADKYEQYF.

This rearrangement joins TRBV5-6 to TRBJ2-1, with TRBD2 matching 9 bases. Germline lookup yields CDR1 SGHDT and CDR2 YYEEEE. The CDR3 runs to 14 residues. Trimming took 6 bases from V and 4 from J; bases not matched to a gene: 5. The CDR3 protein is CASTWTSAYNEQFF. The CDR3 DNA reads TGTGCCAGCACCTGGACTAGCGCATACAATGAGCAGTTCTTC.

The V and J genes are TRBV2 and TRBJ2-7; 9 bases are a match to TRBD2. In germline, CDR1 is SNHLY, CDR2 FYNNEI. J gave up 2 bases and V 7 bases, and 9 bases lay outside the gene matches. This CDR3 is built from 15 residues. CDR3 region: CASIRLAGNTYEQYF. As DNA, the CDR3 is TGTGCCAGCATTCGCCTAGCGGGGAATACCTACGAGCAGTACTTC.

The chain couples TRBV14 to TRBJ1-2; D is unresolved. V gave up 4 bases and J gave up 8 bases, with 14 bases separating them. The CDR3 runs to 13 residues. Per germline, CDR1 SGHDN and CDR2 FVKESK. CDR3 in amino acids: CASSLTRVDGYTF. In DNA form, the CDR3 reads TGTGCCAGCAGCCTAACGCGAGTGGACGGCTACACCTTC.

This chain connects TRBV27 to TRBJ2-7; TRBD1 might be the D (6 bases). The CDR3 covers 15 residues. CDR1 and CDR2 (germline): MNHEY, SMNVEV (reference sequence). Trimming left V 5 bases short and J 2 bases short, with 16 bases between. The CDR3 DNA sequence: TGTGCCAGCAGTACACAGGGAGTTAGTACCTACGAGCAGTACTTC. Its translation: CASSTQGVSTYEQYF.

This clonotype was recorded a few times. The V call is TRBV24-1, the J call TRBJ2-1, with D hard to call. Germline lookup yields CDR1 KGHDR and CDR2 SFDVKD. This CDR3 is 16 amino acids long. V dropped 3 bases and J dropped 6 bases, with 17 bases sitting between them. The CDR3 nucleotides are TGTGCCACCAGTGATCCTGTTGCCGGTACCGTCAATGAGCAGTTCTTC. Protein sequence: CATSDPVAGTVNEQFF.

The chain is built from TRBV6-1 and TRBJ2-3; 9 nucleotides line up with TRBD1. The CDR3 is 15 residues long. From germline, CDR1 is MNHNS and CDR2 SASEGT. The V segment lost 5 bases and the J segment 3 bases; nucleotides outside the gene matches: 6. The CDR3 DNA reads as TGTGCCAGCAGTATAACAGGGGGCAGGACAGATACGCAGTATTTT. This encodes CASSITGGRTDTQYF.

The chain uses TRBV20-1 and TRBJ2-5, with 7 bases aligning to TRBD1. The length of the CDR3 is 13 residues. CDR1 is DFQATT, CDR2 SNEGSKA, per germline (reference sequence). The V gene end was trimmed by 5 bases and the J gene end by 1 base; junction bases not matched to a gene: 4. The CDR3 protein is CSAAPGGQETQYF. DNA for the CDR3: TGCAGTGCTGCACCAGGGGGCCAAGAGACCCAGTACTTC.

This clonotype came up a few times. CDR3 sequence: CASSPPGARETQYF. The DNA for the CDR3 is TGTGCCAGCAGTCCTCCGGGGGCGCGAGAGACCCAGTACTTC. The gene calls are TRBV18 and TRBJ2-5; D could derive from TRBD1 or TRBD2 (6 bases each). V lost 8 bases, J lost 4 bases, and 17 bases lay in between. This CDR3 is 14 amino acids long. The germline gives CDR1 KGHSH, CDR2 LQKENI.

The chain couples TRBV9 to TRBJ2-6; 8 positions agree with TRBD1. Losses at the gene ends were 2 bases for V and 4 bases for J; bases not matched to a gene: 5. The germline CDR1 and CDR2 sequences are SGDLS and YYNGEE. CDR3 length: 16 amino acids. The CDR3 DNA reads TGTGCCAGCAGCGTTCGGACAGGGCGAGGGGCCAACGTCCTGACTTTC. It specifies CASSVRTGRGANVLTF.

In its sample, this clonotype was seen a few times. The chain joins TRBV7-2 to TRBJ2-5; 7 bases align to TRBD2. Germline V gives CDR1 SGHTA, CDR2 FQGNSA. The CDR3 sequence is 17 residues long. V gave up 0 bases and J gave up 4 bases; unmatched junction bases: 11. Here the CDR3 reads CASSLAPRLAQGETQYF. Here the CDR3 DNA reads TGTGCCAGCAGCTTAGCCCCTCGACTAGCCCAGGGAGAGACCCAGTACTTC.

This clonotype showed up just a few times. The genes are TRBV25-1 and TRBJ2-6; D possibly corresponds to TRBD1 (6 bases). Germline CDR1 MGHDK, CDR2 SYGVNS. This CDR3 has 16 residues. Trimming stripped 3 bases from V and 3 bases from J, with 12 bases between. CDR3 amino acids: CASSEAGVIGANVLTF. For the CDR3, the DNA is TGTGCCAGCAGTGAGGCAGGGGTAATTGGGGCCAACGTCCTGACTTTC.

This chain joins TRBV30 and TRBJ2-1; D is uncertain. Trimming took 0 bases from V and 8 from J, leaving 14 bases between them. The CDR3 spans 14 residues. Germline V gives CDR1 GTSNPN, CDR2 SVGIG (reference sequence). The CDR3 sequence is CAWSVPKAGYEQFF. CDR3 sequence (DNA): TGTGCCTGGAGTGTACCCAAAGCCGGCTATGAGCAGTTCTTC.

The rearrangement uses TRBV12-3 or TRBV12-4 and TRBJ2-3; TRBD2 aligns across 12 bases. The CDR3 loop spans 19 amino acids. The V segment lost 1 base and the J segment 0 bases; nucleotides outside the gene matches: 8. CDR3 coding DNA: TGTGCCAGCAGTTTAGGTGCTAGCGGGAGGGCCCATAGCACAGATACGCAGTATTTT. This translates into CASSLGASGRAHSTDTQYF.

Only one count was recorded for this clonotype. This chain links TRBV28 with TRBJ2-3; 10 bases are a match to TRBD2. Germline V lookup: CDR1 MDHEN, CDR2 SYDVKM. V was pared by 8 bases and J by 8 bases, with 10 bases of the junction left unmatched. The CDR3 extends over 14 amino acids. The CDR3 DNA sequence: TGTGCCAGCCGGACTAGCGGAGGGTTGGGTACGCAGTATTTT. Encoded protein: CASRTSGGLGTQYF.

The chain employs TRBV28 and TRBJ1-1, with D unresolved. V was clipped by 10 bases and J by 1 base, with 7 bases between them. The germline CDR1 and CDR2 sequences are MDHEN and SYDVKM. This CDR3 region has 11 residues. DNA for the CDR3: TGTGCCACAGAATCGAACACTGAAGCTTTCTTT. This gives the protein CATESNTEAFF.

This clonotype has a count of ten or more. The gene calls are TRBV6-2 or TRBV6-3 and TRBJ2-7, with TRBD2 matching 13 bases. J lost 4 bases, V lost 5 bases, and 5 bases had no gene match. CDR3 size: 15 residues. Germline CDR1 is MNHEY and CDR2 is SVGEGT. CDR3 sequence (DNA): TGTGCCAGCAGTGGACTAGCGGGAGTTAGTTACGAGCAGTACTTC. It translates to CASSGLAGVSYEQYF.

V usage is TRBV11-2 and J usage is TRBJ1-5; 9 nucleotides agree with TRBD1. This CDR3 is built from 13 residues. The V gene's germline CDR1 is SGHAT and CDR2 FQNNGV. The V gene end was trimmed by 5 bases and the J gene end by 8 bases; junction bases not matched to a gene: 4. DNA for the CDR3: TGTGCCAGCAGCCGGGACAGGGTTGAGCCCCAGCATTTT. Amino acids: CASSRDRVEPQHF.